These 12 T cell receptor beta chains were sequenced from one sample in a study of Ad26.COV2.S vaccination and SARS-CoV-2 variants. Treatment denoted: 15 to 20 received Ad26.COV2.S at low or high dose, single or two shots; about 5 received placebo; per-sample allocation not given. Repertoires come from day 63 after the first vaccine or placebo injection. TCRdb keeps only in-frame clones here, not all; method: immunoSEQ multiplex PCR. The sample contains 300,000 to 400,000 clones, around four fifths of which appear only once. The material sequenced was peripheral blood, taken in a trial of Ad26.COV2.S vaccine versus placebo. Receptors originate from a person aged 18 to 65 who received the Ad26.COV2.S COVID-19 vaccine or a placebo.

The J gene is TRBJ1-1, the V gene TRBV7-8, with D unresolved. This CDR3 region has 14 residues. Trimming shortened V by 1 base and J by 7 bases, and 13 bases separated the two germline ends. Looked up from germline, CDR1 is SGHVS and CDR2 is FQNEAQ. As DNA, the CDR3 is TGTGCCAGCAGCTTAGATTCTGTTTCGGGTGAAGCTTTCTTT. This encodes CASSLDSVSGEAFF. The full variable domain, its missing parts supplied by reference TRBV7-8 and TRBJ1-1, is GAGVSQSPRYKVAKRGQDVALRCDPISGHVSLFWYQQALGQGPEFLTYFQNEAQLDKSGLPSDRFFAERPEGSVSTLKIQRTQQEDSAVYLCASSLDSVSGEAFFGQGTRLTVV.

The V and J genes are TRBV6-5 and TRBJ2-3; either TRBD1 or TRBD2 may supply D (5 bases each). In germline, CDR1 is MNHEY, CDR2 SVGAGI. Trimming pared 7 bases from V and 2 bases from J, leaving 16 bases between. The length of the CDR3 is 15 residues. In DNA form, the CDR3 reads TGTGCCAGCACCCCGGGACGGACTTACACAGATACGCAGTATTTT. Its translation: CASTPGRTYTDTQYF.

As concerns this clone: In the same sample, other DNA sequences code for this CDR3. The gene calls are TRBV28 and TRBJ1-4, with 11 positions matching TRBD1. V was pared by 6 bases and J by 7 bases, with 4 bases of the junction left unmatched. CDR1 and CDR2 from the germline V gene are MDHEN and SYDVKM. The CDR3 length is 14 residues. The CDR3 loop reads CASSLDRGREKLFF. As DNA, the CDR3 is TGTGCCAGCAGCCTGGACAGGGGGCGTGAAAAACTGTTTTTT.

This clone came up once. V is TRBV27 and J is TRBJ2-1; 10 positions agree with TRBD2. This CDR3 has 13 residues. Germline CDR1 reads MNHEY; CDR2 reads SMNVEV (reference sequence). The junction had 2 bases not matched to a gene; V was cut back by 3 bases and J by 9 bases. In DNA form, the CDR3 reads TGTGCCAGCAGTTTGGCTAGCGGGGGTGAGCAGTTCTTC. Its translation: CASSLASGGEQFF.

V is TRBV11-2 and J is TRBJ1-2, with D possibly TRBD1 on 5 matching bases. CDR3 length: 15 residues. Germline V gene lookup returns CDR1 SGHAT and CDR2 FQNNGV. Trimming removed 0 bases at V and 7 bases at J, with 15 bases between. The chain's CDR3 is CASSLDNLSGGGYTF. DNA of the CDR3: TGTGCCAGCAGCTTAGACAACCTGTCTGGGGGTGGCTACACCTTC.

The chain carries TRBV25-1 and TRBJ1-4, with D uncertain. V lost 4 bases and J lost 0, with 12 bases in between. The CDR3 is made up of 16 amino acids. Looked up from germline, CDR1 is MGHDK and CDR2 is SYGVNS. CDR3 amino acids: CASSGETWATNEKLFF. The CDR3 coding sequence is TGTGCCAGCAGTGGCGAAACCTGGGCAACTAATGAAAAACTGTTTTTT.

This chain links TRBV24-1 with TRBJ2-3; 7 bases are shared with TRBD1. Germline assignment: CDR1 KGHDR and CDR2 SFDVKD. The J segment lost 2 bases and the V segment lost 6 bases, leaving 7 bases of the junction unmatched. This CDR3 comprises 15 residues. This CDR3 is CATSPRDSYTDTQYF. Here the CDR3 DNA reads TGTGCCACCAGTCCAAGGGACAGCTACACAGATACGCAGTATTTT.

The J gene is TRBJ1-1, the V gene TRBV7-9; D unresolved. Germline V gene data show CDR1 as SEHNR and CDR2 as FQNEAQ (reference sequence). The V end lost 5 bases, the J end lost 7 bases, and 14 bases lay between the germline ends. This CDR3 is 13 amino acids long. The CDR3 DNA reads TGTGCCAGCAGCCAGACGGAGTCCTTTGAAGCTTTCTTT. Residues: CASSQTESFEAFF.

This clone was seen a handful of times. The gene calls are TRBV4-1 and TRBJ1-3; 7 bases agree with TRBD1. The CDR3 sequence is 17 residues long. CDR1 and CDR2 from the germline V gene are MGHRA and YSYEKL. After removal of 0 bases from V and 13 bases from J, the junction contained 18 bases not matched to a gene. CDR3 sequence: CASSQDPKGGFSTSIYF. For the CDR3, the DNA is TGCGCCAGCAGCCAAGATCCGAAAGGGGGCTTTTCGACGTCGATATATTTT.

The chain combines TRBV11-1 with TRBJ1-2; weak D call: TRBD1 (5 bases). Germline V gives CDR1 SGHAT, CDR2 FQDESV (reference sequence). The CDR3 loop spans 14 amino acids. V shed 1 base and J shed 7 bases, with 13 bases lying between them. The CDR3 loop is CASSLVGAQSGYTF. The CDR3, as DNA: TGTGCCAGCAGCTTAGTTGGGGCACAATCTGGCTACACCTTC.

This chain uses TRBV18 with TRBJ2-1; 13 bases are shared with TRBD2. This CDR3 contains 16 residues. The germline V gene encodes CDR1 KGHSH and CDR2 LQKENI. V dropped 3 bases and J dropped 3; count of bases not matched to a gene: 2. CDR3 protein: CASSPGTSGVYNEQFF. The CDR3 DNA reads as TGTGCCAGCTCACCCGGGACTAGCGGGGTCTACAATGAGCAGTTCTTC.

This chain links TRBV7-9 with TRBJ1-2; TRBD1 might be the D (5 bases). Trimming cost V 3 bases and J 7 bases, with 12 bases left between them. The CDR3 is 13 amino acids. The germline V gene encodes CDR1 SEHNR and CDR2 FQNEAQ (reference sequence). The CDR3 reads CASSFRDGSGYTF. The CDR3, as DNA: TGTGCCAGCAGCTTCCGGGACGGGAGTGGCTACACCTTC.